One sample yielded the 13 T cell receptor beta chains listed below, sequenced in a study of blood T cell repertoires in COVID-19. The method was immunoSEQ multiplex PCR; TCRdb's version includes in-frame clones alone and lacks a portion of them. The data hold about 48,000 clones, with around 84% observed a single time. The sample consisted of peripheral blood. Receptor source: a woman of 80 years or more with COVID-19, enrolled during active disease.

This clone was counted between two and nine times. The rearrangement links TRBV14 to TRBJ1-1; weak D call: TRBD1 (6 bases). CDR3 length: 16 amino acids. Germline V CDR1 and CDR2: SGHDN, FVKESK. V was trimmed by 0 bases and J by 4 bases, leaving 15 bases between them. CDR3 protein: CASSQEVGGDFTEAFF. The CDR3 DNA sequence: TGTGCCAGCAGCCAAGAAGTAGGGGGAGATTTCACTGAAGCTTTCTTT.

The chain couples TRBV5-1 to TRBJ2-5, with D perhaps TRBD2 (6 bases). CDR1 and CDR2 (germline): SGHRS, YFSETQ. The length of the CDR3 is 15 residues. The V and J ends lost 2 bases and 3 bases respectively, with 14 bases between them. The DNA for the CDR3 is TGCGCCAGCAGCTTAGTCGCGGGAATTGAAGAGACCCAGTACTTC. Amino acids: CASSLVAGIEETQYF.

The V and J genes are TRBV28 and TRBJ2-4; 10 bases fit TRBD2. The CDR3 is 17 residues long. Germline CDR1 reads MDHEN; CDR2 reads SYDVKM. Losses at the gene ends were 5 bases for V and 6 bases for J; bases not matched to a gene: 13. The CDR3 spells CASSGQGTLAGINIQYF. The CDR3 region has the DNA TGTGCCAGCAGTGGGCAGGGCACACTAGCGGGAATAAACATTCAGTACTTC.

The chain combines TRBV15 with TRBJ2-6; no clear D. With 9 bases removed from V and 0 bases from J, the gap between germline ends came to 9 bases. This CDR3 is built from 14 residues. Germline V gene sequence: CDR1 LNHNV, CDR2 YYDKDF (reference sequence). The CDR3, as DNA: TGTGCCACAGAGAAGAGCTCTGGGGCCAACGTCCTGACTTTC. Translation: CATEKSSGANVLTF.

V and J are TRBV7-6 and TRBJ2-5, with D perhaps matching TRBD1 (5 bases). V lost 5 bases and J 7 bases, leaving 14 bases between the germline ends. Germline V gene data show CDR1 as SGHVS and CDR2 as FNYEAQ. The CDR3 totals 13 residues. CDR3 region: CASSTQGYGTQYF. CDR3 DNA sequence: TGTGCCAGCAGCACCCAGGGATACGGGACCCAGTACTTC.

The chain has TRBV7-2 and TRBJ2-3; TRBD1 is a possible D gene (6 bases). This CDR3 comprises 16 residues. CDR1 is SGHTA, CDR2 FQGNSA, per germline. V was trimmed by 5 bases and J by 0 bases, leaving 15 bases between them. The CDR3 loop is CASSLGTSPSTDTQYF. The CDR3 DNA reads as TGTGCCAGCAGCCTTGGGACATCACCTAGCACAGATACGCAGTATTTT.

The V call is TRBV11-3, the J call TRBJ2-2; 7 positions agree with TRBD2. Germline V CDR1 and CDR2: SGHNT, YENEEA. J was trimmed by 6 bases and V by 5 bases; bases with no gene match: 6. The CDR3 is made up of 14 amino acids. This CDR3 is CASSQTSVAGELFF. The CDR3 region has the DNA TGTGCCAGCAGCCAAACTAGCGTGGCCGGGGAGCTGTTTTTT.

The V gene is TRBV5-4, the J gene TRBJ2-7; 9 nucleotides align to TRBD1. The CDR3 length is 13 residues. Trimming removed 10 bases from V and 5 bases from J; junction bases left unmatched: 10. CDR1 is SGHNT, CDR2 YYREEE, per germline (reference sequence). CDR3 DNA: TGTGCCCTCGGGAGGACAGGGGTCCACGAGCAGTACTTC. Its translation is CALGRTGVHEQYF.

This chain uses TRBV19 with TRBJ1-6; D is undetermined. The length of the CDR3 is 16 residues. Deletions cut 4 bases from V and 5 bases from J, with 15 bases between. In germline, CDR1 is LNHDA, CDR2 SQIVND (reference sequence). The CDR3 is CASSTFGRDHNSPLHF. The CDR3 DNA is TGTGCCAGTAGTACTTTTGGACGGGATCATAATTCACCCCTCCACTTT.

This chain uses TRBV5-1 with TRBJ1-1; weak D call: TRBD1 (6 bases). Germline-derived CDR1 and CDR2 are SGHRS and YFSETQ. Deletions cut 5 bases from V and 6 bases from J, with 8 bases between. The CDR3 is made up of 11 amino acids. The CDR3 nucleotides read TGCGCCAGCAGGGACAGCCCTGAAGCTTTCTTT. This codes for CASRDSPEAFF.

The chain carries TRBV12-3 or TRBV12-4 and TRBJ1-2; D is unresolved. The CDR3 totals 13 residues. V dropped 0 bases and J dropped 7 bases, with 9 bases sitting between them. The CDR3 nucleotides are TGTGCCAGCAGTTTAGCGCGGGGAGCTGGCTACACCTTC. It translates to CASSLARGAGYTF.

This sequence joins TRBV14 and TRBJ2-3, with D possibly matching TRBD2 (6 bases). Germline loops: CDR1 SGHDN, CDR2 FVKESK. This CDR3 region has 11 residues. V was clipped by 3 bases and J by 8 bases, with 6 bases between them. CDR3 protein: CASSQGGTQYF. The CDR3 DNA reads as TGTGCCAGCAGCCAGGGGGGTACGCAGTATTTT.

The rearrangement joins TRBV6-1 to TRBJ1-2, with 7 bases identical to TRBD1. In germline, CDR1 is MNHNS, CDR2 SASEGT. CDR3 length: 13 amino acids. Trimming cost V 3 bases and J 8 bases; bases outside gene matches: 6. This CDR3 is CASSDTGVGGYTF. DNA of the CDR3: TGTGCCAGCAGTGATACAGGGGTGGGCGGCTACACCTTC.